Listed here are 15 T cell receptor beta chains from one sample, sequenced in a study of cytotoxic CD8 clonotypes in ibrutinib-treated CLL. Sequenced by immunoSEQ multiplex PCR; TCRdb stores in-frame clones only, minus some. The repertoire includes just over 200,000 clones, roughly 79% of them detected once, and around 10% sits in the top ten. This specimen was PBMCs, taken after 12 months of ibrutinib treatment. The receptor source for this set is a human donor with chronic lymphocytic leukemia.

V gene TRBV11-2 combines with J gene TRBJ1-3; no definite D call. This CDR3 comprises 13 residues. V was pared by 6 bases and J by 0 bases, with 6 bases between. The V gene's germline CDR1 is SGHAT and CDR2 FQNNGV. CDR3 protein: CASRVSSGNTIYF. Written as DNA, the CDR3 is TGTGCCAGCAGGGTTTCCTCTGGAAACACCATATATTTT.

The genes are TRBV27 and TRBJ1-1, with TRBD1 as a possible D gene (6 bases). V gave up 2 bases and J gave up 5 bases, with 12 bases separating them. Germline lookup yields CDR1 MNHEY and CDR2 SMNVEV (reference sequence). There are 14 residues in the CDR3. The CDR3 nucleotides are TGTGCCAGCAGTTTAAAAACAGGGCAGACTGAAGCTTTCTTT. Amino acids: CASSLKTGQTEAFF.

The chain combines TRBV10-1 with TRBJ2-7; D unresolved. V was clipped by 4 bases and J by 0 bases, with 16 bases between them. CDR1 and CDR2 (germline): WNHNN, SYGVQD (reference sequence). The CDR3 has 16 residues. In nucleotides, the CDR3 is TGCGCCAGCAGTGGGGTGCTCTTACCGAGCTCCTACGAGCAGTACTTC. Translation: CASSGVLLPSSYEQYF.

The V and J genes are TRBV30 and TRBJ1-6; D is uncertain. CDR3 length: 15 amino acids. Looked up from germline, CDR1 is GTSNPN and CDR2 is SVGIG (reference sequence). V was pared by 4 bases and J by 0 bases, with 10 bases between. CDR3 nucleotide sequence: TGTGCCTGGACCGCCCAGAGCTCCTATAATTCACCCCTCCACTTT. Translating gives CAWTAQSSYNSPLHF.

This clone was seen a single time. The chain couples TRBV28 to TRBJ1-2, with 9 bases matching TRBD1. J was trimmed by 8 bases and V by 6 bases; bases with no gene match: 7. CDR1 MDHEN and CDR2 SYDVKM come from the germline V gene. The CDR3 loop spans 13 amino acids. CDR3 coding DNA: TGTGCCAGCAGCCTCGGACAGGGGAACGGCTACACCTTC. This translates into CASSLGQGNGYTF.

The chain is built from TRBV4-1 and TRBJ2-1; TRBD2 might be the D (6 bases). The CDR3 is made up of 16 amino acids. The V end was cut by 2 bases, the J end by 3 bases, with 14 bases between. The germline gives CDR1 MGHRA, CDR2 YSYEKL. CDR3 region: CASSQSSGVGYNEQFF. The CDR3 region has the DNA TGCGCCAGCAGCCAATCGTCGGGAGTAGGCTACAATGAGCAGTTCTTC.

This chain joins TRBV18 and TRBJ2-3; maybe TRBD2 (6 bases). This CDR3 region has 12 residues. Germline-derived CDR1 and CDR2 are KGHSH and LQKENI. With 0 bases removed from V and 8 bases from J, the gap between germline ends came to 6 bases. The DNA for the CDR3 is TGTGCCAGCTCACCACCGGGACTTACGCAGTATTTT. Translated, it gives CASSPPGLTQYF.

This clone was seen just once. DNA of the CDR3: TGCGCCAGCAGCACAGGACAGGGGGCAGGCCGGTACGAGCAGTACTTC. Translated, it gives CASSTGQGAGRYEQYF. This rearrangement joins TRBV5-1 to TRBJ2-7; 11 bases map to TRBD1. Trimming took 4 bases from V and 4 from J; bases not matched to a gene: 10. Per the germline V gene, CDR1 is SGHRS and CDR2 is YFSETQ. This CDR3 is built from 16 residues.

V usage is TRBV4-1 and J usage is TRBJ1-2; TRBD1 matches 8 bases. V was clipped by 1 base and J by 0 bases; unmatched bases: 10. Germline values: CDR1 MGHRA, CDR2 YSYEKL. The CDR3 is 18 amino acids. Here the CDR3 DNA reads TGCGCCAGCAGCCAAGTCGGGACAGGCCGTAAAACTAACTATGGCTACACCTTC. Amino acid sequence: CASSQVGTGRKTNYGYTF.

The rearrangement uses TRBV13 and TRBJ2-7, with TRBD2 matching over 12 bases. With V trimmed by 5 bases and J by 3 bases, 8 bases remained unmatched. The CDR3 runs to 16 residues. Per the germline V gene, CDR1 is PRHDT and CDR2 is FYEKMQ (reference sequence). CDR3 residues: CASSGTSGRKIYEQYF. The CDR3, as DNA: TGTGCCAGCAGCGGCACTAGCGGGAGGAAAATCTACGAGCAGTACTTC.

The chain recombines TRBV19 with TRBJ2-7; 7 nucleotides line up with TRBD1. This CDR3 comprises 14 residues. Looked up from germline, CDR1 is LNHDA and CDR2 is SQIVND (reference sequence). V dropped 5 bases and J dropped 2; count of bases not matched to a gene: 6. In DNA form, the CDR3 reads TGTGCCAGTAGTCCGACAGGGTTCGCCTACGAGCAGTACTTC. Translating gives CASSPTGFAYEQYF. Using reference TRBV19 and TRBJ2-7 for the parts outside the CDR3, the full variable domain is DGGITQSPKYLFRKEGQNVTLSCEQNLNHDAMYWYRQDPGQGLRLIYYSQIVNDFQKGDIAEGYSVSREKKESFPLTVTSAQKNPTAFYLCASSPTGFAYEQYFGPGTRLTVT.

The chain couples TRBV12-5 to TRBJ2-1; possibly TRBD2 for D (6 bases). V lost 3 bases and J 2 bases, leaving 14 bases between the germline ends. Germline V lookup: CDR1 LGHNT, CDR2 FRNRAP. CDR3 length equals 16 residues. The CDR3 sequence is CASGFGGGAAYNEQFF. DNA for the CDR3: TGTGCTAGTGGTTTCGGTGGAGGGGCGGCCTACAATGAGCAGTTCTTC.

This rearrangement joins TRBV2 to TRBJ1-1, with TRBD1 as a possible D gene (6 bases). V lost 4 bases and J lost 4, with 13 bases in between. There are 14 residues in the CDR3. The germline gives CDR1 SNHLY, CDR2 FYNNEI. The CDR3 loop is CASSGPAQGTEAFF. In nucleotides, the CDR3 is TGTGCCAGCAGTGGCCCGGCACAGGGCACTGAAGCTTTCTTT.

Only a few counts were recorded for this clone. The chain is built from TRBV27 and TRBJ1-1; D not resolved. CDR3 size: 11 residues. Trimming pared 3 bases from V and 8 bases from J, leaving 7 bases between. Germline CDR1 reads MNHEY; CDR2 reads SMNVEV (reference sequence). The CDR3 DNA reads TGTGCCAGCAGTTTTCCCGAAGAAGCTTTCTTT. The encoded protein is CASSFPEEAFF.

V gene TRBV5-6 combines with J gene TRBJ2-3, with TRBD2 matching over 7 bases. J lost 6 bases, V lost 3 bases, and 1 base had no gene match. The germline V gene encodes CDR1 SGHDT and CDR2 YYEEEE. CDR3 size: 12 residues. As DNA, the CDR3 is TGTGCCAGCAGCTCCGGGGGGGATACGCAGTATTTT. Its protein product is CASSSGGDTQYF.